Listed below are T cell receptor beta chains from one sample, sequenced in a study of cytomegalovirus exposure and HLA in healthy donors. Only in-frame clones appear in the TCRdb table, and some are missing; sequencing was by immunoSEQ multiplex PCR. The sample lists over 110,000 clones; 82% were seen once. Sequenced sample: PBMCs. The receptor set was obtained from a male donor in good health and CMV-seronegative. CDR3s include the opening cysteine and the closing phenylalanine or tryptophan. D genes are given only for firm matches. Size is stated for part of the rows, as once, few or many counts, or as a class when the clone is expanded.

CDR3	DNA	size	D	J	V
CASSQEPWAPSSLKPNTGELFF	TGTGCCAGCAGCCAAGAGCCATGGGCCCCCTCAAGTCTGAAGCCGAACACCGGGGAGCTGTTTTTT	few	-	TRBJ2-2	TRBV14
CASSLLRGSEQFF	TGTGCCAGCAGCTTGTTACGCGGGTCTGAGCAGTTCTTC	-	-	TRBJ2-1	TRBV11-3
CASSVDGRLAAGANVLTF	TGTGCCAGCAGCGTAGACGGTCGGCTAGCCGCTGGGGCCAACGTCCTGACTTTC	-	-	TRBJ2-6	TRBV9
CASSLGTTQYF	TGTGCCAGCAGTTTGGGGACAACCCAGTACTTC	-	-	TRBJ2-5	TRBV28
CASVSPSSGRPYEQYF	TGTGCCAGCGTCTCCCCCTCTAGCGGGCGTCCCTACGAGCAGTACTTC	-	TRBD2	TRBJ2-7	TRBV28
CASSPMGGGDNEQFF	TGTGCCAGCAGCCCGATGGGGGGAGGAGACAATGAGCAGTTCTTC	-	-	TRBJ2-1	TRBV7-3
CASSLPSGGTTDTQYF	TGTGCCAGCAGCTTACCTAGCGGGGGGACCACAGATACGCAGTATTTT	-	TRBD2	TRBJ2-3	TRBV7-9
CASSPPGGAPNQPQHF	TGTGCCAGCTCACCCCCGGGGGGGGCCCCCAATCAGCCCCAGCATTTT	-	-	TRBJ1-5	TRBV18
CASRLQGAGYGYTF	TGTGCCAGCAGGTTACAGGGGGCCGGCTATGGCTACACCTTC	once	TRBD1	TRBJ1-2	TRBV28
CASSYFPGYDQPQHF	TGTGCCAGCAGTTACTTCCCGGGGTACGATCAGCCCCAGCATTTT	-	-	TRBJ1-5	TRBV6-6
CSSSPGQGYEQYF	TGTTCCAGCAGCCCGGGACAGGGCTACGAGCAGTACTTC	-	TRBD1	TRBJ2-7	TRBV7-9
CASSLGGGSDEQFF	TGTGCCAGCAGTTTGGGAGGGGGGTCCGACGAGCAGTTCTTC	-	-	TRBJ2-1	TRBV28
CASSQVRGGQPQHF	TGTGCCAGCAGCCAAGTGAGAGGGGGACAGCCCCAGCATTTT	-	-	TRBJ1-5	TRBV4-2
CASSHGQGTGNTIYF	TGCGCCAGCAGCCACGGACAGGGCACTGGAAACACCATATATTTT	-	TRBD1	TRBJ1-3	TRBV5-1
CASSLTAGRAYEQYF	TGTGCCAGCAGCTTAACGGCGGGAAGGGCCTACGAGCAGTACTTC	-	-	TRBJ2-7	TRBV7-8
CASSVEFRDTQYF	TGTGCCAGCAGCGTAGAGTTCAGAGATACGCAGTATTTT	few	-	TRBJ2-3	TRBV9
CASSLGLASTDTQYF	TGTGCCAGCAGCTTAGGGCTAGCAAGCACAGATACGCAGTATTTT	once	-	TRBJ2-3	TRBV11-2
CASSLGSGETQYF	TGTGCCAGCAGTTTGGGTAGCGGTGAGACCCAGTACTTC	-	-	TRBJ2-5	TRBV27
CASSRGGLLNTGELFF	TGCGCCAGCAGCCGGGGGGGACTGCTGAACACCGGGGAGCTGTTTTTT	-	TRBD2	TRBJ2-2	TRBV4-3
CASSRVLEGLRNEQFF	TGTGCCAGCAGTCGGGTACTAGAGGGCCTAAGGAATGAGCAGTTCTTC	-	-	TRBJ2-1	TRBV28
CASSESASGTDTQYF	TGTGCCAGCAGTGAATCGGCTAGCGGCACAGATACGCAGTATTTT	-	-	TRBJ2-3	TRBV2
CASSDSRGRAGDEQFF	TGTGCCAGCAGTGACTCGCGCGGGAGGGCGGGGGATGAGCAGTTCTTC	once	TRBD2	TRBJ2-1	TRBV6-4
CASSQELAGVNGAPGEETQYF	TGCGCCAGCAGCCAAGAATTAGCCGGGGTTAATGGAGCCCCGGGCGAGGAGACCCAGTACTTC	-	-	TRBJ2-5	TRBV4-3
CAWSVLGRGGETQYF	TGTGCCTGGAGTGTACTTGGGCGGGGCGGAGAGACCCAGTACTTC	-	-	TRBJ2-5	TRBV30
CASSPPTGRSYEQYF	TGTGCCAGCAGTCCCCCGACAGGGAGGTCCTACGAGCAGTACTTC	-	-	TRBJ2-7	TRBV28
CASSQGAGGYTEAFF	TGTGCCAGCAGCCAGGGGGCAGGAGGGTACACTGAAGCTTTCTTT	-	TRBD1	TRBJ1-1	TRBV5-4
CASSPGGAYSNQPQHF	TGCGCCAGCAGCCCCGGCGGAGCCTATAGCAATCAGCCCCAGCATTTT	few	-	TRBJ1-5	TRBV4-1
CASSYVSGPKSGEAFF	TGTGCCAGCAGTTACGTCTCCGGGCCCAAAAGCGGTGAAGCTTTCTTT	-	-	TRBJ1-1	TRBV6-5
CASSLTGTGGRDGYTF	TGTGCCAGCAGTCTCACCGGGACAGGGGGCAGGGATGGCTACACCTTC	-	TRBD1	TRBJ1-2	TRBV28
CASTSGGSSYNEQFF	TGTGCCAGTACCAGCGGGGGGAGCTCCTACAATGAGCAGTTCTTC	-	TRBD2	TRBJ2-1	TRBV19
CASSSSGGPTGELFF	TGTGCCAGCAGTTCATCGGGAGGGCCGACCGGGGAGCTGTTTTTT	-	TRBD2	TRBJ2-2	TRBV27
CAIGAFSNSPLHF	TGTGCCATCGGAGCCTTTAGTAATTCACCCCTCCACTTT	-	-	TRBJ1-6	TRBV10-3
CASSQENGETQYF	TGCGCCAGCAGCCAAGAGAACGGAGAGACCCAGTACTTC	-	-	TRBJ2-5	TRBV4-3
CASSQTGGRADQPQHF	TGTGCCAGCAGCCAAACCGGGGGGAGGGCCGACCAGCCCCAGCATTTT	-	-	TRBJ1-5	TRBV4-2
CASWLDGAGELFF	TGTGCCAGCTGGCTGGACGGCGCCGGGGAGCTGTTTTTT	-	-	TRBJ2-2	TRBV5-6
CASSVSSGVKGRDTQYF	TGTGCCAGCAGCGTTTCTAGCGGGGTAAAGGGGCGAGATACGCAGTATTTT	few	TRBD2	TRBJ2-3	TRBV7-2
CASSYERSTVEQYF	TGTGCCAGCAGTTACGAGCGATCTACGGTCGAGCAGTACTTC	-	-	TRBJ2-7	TRBV6-5
CASRLAGEGEQYF	TGTGCCAGTCGACTAGCGGGAGAGGGCGAGCAGTACTTC	-	TRBD2	TRBJ2-7	TRBV19
CASSLGPRDTQYF	TGTGCCAGCAGCTTGGGCCCGCGGGATACGCAGTATTTT	-	-	TRBJ2-3	TRBV5-6
CASSFGSEVYEQYF	TGCGCCAGCAGCTTCGGGAGCGAGGTCTACGAGCAGTACTTC	-	-	TRBJ2-7	TRBV5-1
CASTLSGGELFF	TGTGCCAGCACCCTTTCAGGAGGGGAGCTGTTTTTT	-	-	TRBJ2-2	TRBV7-9
CASRREAFGDTQYF	TGTGCCAGCAGGAGGGAGGCCTTTGGGGATACGCAGTATTTT	-	-	TRBJ2-3	TRBV2
CASSQDRPSTGELFF	TGCGCCAGCAGCCAAGACAGGCCATCCACCGGGGAGCTGTTTTTT	-	-	TRBJ2-2	TRBV4-3
CSVSARLAGGEQFF	TGCAGCGTCTCAGCGAGGCTAGCGGGAGGTGAGCAGTTCTTC	-	TRBD2	TRBJ2-1	TRBV29-1
CASSVSTGNTGELFF	TGTGCCAGCAGTGTTTCAACAGGGAACACCGGGGAGCTGTTTTTT	-	-	TRBJ2-2	TRBV6-4
CASSLWQDNQPQHF	TGTGCCAGCAGTTTGTGGCAGGACAATCAGCCCCAGCATTTT	-	-	TRBJ1-5	TRBV28
CAYKVGTGYGYTF	TGTGCCTATAAAGTGGGGACAGGGTATGGCTACACCTTC	-	TRBD1	TRBJ1-2	TRBV6-6
CASSPTSGNTDTQYF	TGTGCCAGCAGTCCTACTAGCGGTAACACAGATACGCAGTATTTT	-	TRBD2	TRBJ2-3	TRBV28
CATSTFLLRTDTQYF	TGTGCCACCAGCACATTTTTACTAAGGACAGATACGCAGTATTTT	-	-	TRBJ2-3	TRBV15
CSSSPPGTDTQYF	TGTTCCAGCAGCCCACCGGGCACAGATACGCAGTATTTT	once	-	TRBJ2-3	TRBV7-9
CASSIATSGYYEQYF	TGTGCCAGTAGTATAGCAACTAGCGGGTACTACGAGCAGTACTTC	-	TRBD2	TRBJ2-7	TRBV19
CASSLGLAGVYNEQFF	TGTGCCAGCTCACTCGGACTAGCGGGAGTGTACAATGAGCAGTTCTTC	-	TRBD2	TRBJ2-1	TRBV18
CASSPGFTEAFF	TGTGCCAGCAGTCCAGGGTTTACTGAAGCTTTCTTT	-	-	TRBJ1-1	TRBV5-6
CASSTVIGKLAYEQYF	TGTGCCAGCAGTACAGTAATCGGGAAACTCGCCTACGAGCAGTACTTC	-	-	TRBJ2-7	TRBV5-8
CASSQDWASGDTGELFF	TGTGCCAGCAGCCAAGATTGGGCTAGCGGCGACACCGGGGAGCTGTTTTTT	once	TRBD2	TRBJ2-2	TRBV4-2
CASTRDRVGTDTQYF	TGTGCCAGCACTCGGGACAGAGTAGGCACAGATACGCAGTATTTT	-	TRBD1	TRBJ2-3	TRBV6-1
CASSLGQTNTEAFF	TGTGCCAGCAGCCTGGGACAGACGAACACTGAAGCTTTCTTT	few	TRBD1	TRBJ1-1	TRBV4-2